This T cell receptor (beta chain) was profiled in a study of cytomegalovirus exposure and HLA in healthy donors. Study-wide results and caveats: Analysis performed later showed TCR beta chains linked to HLA being more clonally expanded than equally common others.

This PCR relied on a set of 60 Vbeta primers and 13 Jbeta primers. How the authors handled the data: Later work found about 80 million unique TCR beta chains, with 9.5 million to 14 million shared. The assay was immunoSEQ multiplex PCR, and TCRdb's table has in-frame clones only and misses some. That table gives V, J and clone size, and the DNA gave D and trimming. The table records 100,000 to 150,000 clones, 15% to 20% of them present only once. Everyone who donated was a healthy bone marrow donor. Nominally healthy donors were sampled, though unrecorded immune exposures were likely. Concerning this clone itself: Its antigen remains unknown.

V was shortened by 0 bases and J by 3 bases, with 11 bases between the two germline ends. Germline values: CDR1 GTSNPN, CDR2 SVGIG (reference sequence). CDR3 length: 14 residues. J is TRBJ1-2 and V is TRBV30, with a possible D match to TRBD1 (6 bases). This receptor was taken from a female donor in good health and CMV-seropositive. Material: PBMCs. CDR3 coding DNA: TGTGCCTGGAGTGTACAAGGGACATACTATGGCTACACCTTC. It translates to CAWSVQGTYYGYTF. The complete variable domain, with remaining parts taken from reference TRBV30 and TRBJ1-2, reads SQTIHQWPATLVQPVGSPLSLECTVEGTSNPNLYWYRQAAGRGLQLLFYSVGIGQISSEVPQNLSASRPQDRQFILSSKKLLLSDSGFYLCAWSVQGTYYGYTFGSGTRLTVV.